The 32 T cell receptor beta chains below come from one sample, sequenced in a study of graft-versus-host responses after intestinal transplantation. The antigens these receptors bind are not known. Using immunoSEQ multiplex PCR, the repertoire was profiled, and TCRdb retains in-frame clones only, with some absent. The data hold approximately 82,000 clones, with approximately 92% observed a single time. This specimen consisted of unstimulated CD8+ T cells sorted from spleen or lymph node cells, obtained before transplant. The receptors derive from a human donor who was the organ donor for an intestinal transplant.

This chain links TRBV28 with TRBJ2-3; D perhaps matches TRBD1 (6 bases). V lost 4 bases and J 1 base, leaving 15 bases between the germline ends. CDR1 and CDR2 (germline): MDHEN, SYDVKM. This CDR3 region has 16 residues. CDR3 sequence (DNA): TGTGCCAGCAGTTATGAAGGGGGACCTGGCACAGATACGCAGTATTTT. This gives the protein CASSYEGGPGTDTQYF.

The rearrangement joins TRBV30 to TRBJ1-2; D uncertain. Germline V gives CDR1 GTSNPN, CDR2 SVGIG (reference sequence). Trimming shortened V by 0 bases and J by 4 bases, and 18 bases separated the two germline ends. The length of the CDR3 is 16 residues. CDR3 nucleotides: TGTGCCTGGAGTGTAGTTCACGAGATATCCCTCTATGGCTACACCTTC. Translated: CAWSVVHEISLYGYTF.

This clone was found once. The rearrangement joins TRBV11-3 to TRBJ2-1; 11 nucleotides line up with TRBD1. The CDR3 loop spans 15 amino acids. Per the germline V gene, CDR1 is SGHNT and CDR2 is YENEEA. V shed 4 bases and J 8 bases; nucleotides not matched to a gene: 7. CDR3 nucleotides: TGTGCCAGCAGCTCAGGGGACAGGGGGACCTATGAGCAGTTCTTC. Translating gives CASSSGDRGTYEQFF.

With regard to this clone: An end of the junction differs from the germline gene, which may be a read error. The V gene is TRBV7-7, the J gene TRBJ2-2; 8 positions match TRBD2. The CDR3 extends over 16 amino acids. The germline gives CDR1 SSHAT, CDR2 FNYEAQ (reference sequence). The CDR3 protein is CASSSTSGLNTGELFF. In DNA, the CDR3 is TGTGCTAGCAGCTCTACTAGCGGATTAAACACCGGGGAGCTGTTTTTT.

This chain joins TRBV4-2 and TRBJ2-5; 11 bases align to TRBD2. This CDR3 spans 14 amino acids. Looked up from germline, CDR1 is LGHNA and CDR2 is YNFKEQ. Trimming removed 5 bases from V and 5 bases from J; junction bases left unmatched: 4. CDR3 sequence (DNA): TGTGCCAGCAGCTCTACTAGCGGGAGTGAGACCCAGTACTTC. As protein: CASSSTSGSETQYF.

The chain employs TRBV7-9 and TRBJ1-2, with D unclear. The CDR3 extends over 19 amino acids. V shed 1 base and J shed 3 bases, with 24 bases lying between them. Germline V gene lookup returns CDR1 SEHNR and CDR2 FQNEAQ (reference sequence). The CDR3 DNA is TGTGCCAGCAGCTTAGAGTCACTAGTAAGGGCATCCGACTACTATGGCTACACCTTC. Protein product: CASSLESLVRASDYYGYTF. The variable domain in full, with the rest retrieved from reference TRBV7-9 and TRBJ1-2, is DTGVSQNPRHKITKRGQNVTFRCDPISEHNRLYWYRQTLGQGPEFLTYFQNEAQLEKSRLLSDRFSAERPKGSFSTLEIQRTEQGDSAMYLCASSLESLVRASDYYGYTFGSGTRLTVV.

This clone was detected once. This sequence joins TRBV27 and TRBJ2-1; maybe TRBD2 (5 bases). Trimming took off 8 bases at V and 12 bases at J, with 20 bases between the two ends. The CDR3 covers 13 residues. The germline gives CDR1 MNHEY, CDR2 SMNVEV (reference sequence). CDR3 region: CASRRGKGARQFF. CDR3 coding DNA: TGTGCCAGCCGCCGGGGTAAGGGCGCCCGGCAGTTCTTC.

The chain combines TRBV27 with TRBJ2-3; TRBD1 matches 9 bases. Germline CDR1 and CDR2: MNHEY and SMNVEV (reference sequence). Germline trimming cut 3 bases from V and 4 bases from J; bases unmatched to any gene: 5. This CDR3 contains 15 residues. The CDR3 coding sequence is TGTGCCAGCAGTTTTAACAGGGGGCTAGCAGATACGCAGTATTTT. This encodes CASSFNRGLADTQYF.

V and J are TRBV2 and TRBJ2-2; 7 bases align to TRBD1. Germline lookup yields CDR1 SNHLY and CDR2 FYNNEI. V shed 8 bases, J shed 1 base, and the junction held 1 base outside the gene matches. This CDR3 is 13 amino acids long. The CDR3 is CASRDRNTGELFF. The CDR3 coding sequence is TGTGCCAGCCGGGACAGGAACACCGGGGAGCTGTTTTTT. Full variable domain (rest looked up from reference TRBV2 and TRBJ2-2): EPEVTQTPSHQVTQMGQEVILRCVPISNHLYFYWYRQILGQKVEFLVSFYNNEISEKSEIFDDQFSVERPDGSNFTLKIRSTKLEDSAMYFCASRDRNTGELFFGEGSRLTVL.

This clone was observed a single time. The V call is TRBV2, the J call TRBJ2-1, with D possibly TRBD1 on 6 matching bases. Germline CDR1 SNHLY, CDR2 FYNNEI. The CDR3 length is 15 residues. Trimming cost V 9 bases and J 7 bases, with 22 bases left between them. CDR3 sequence reads: CARSYDRPGWNEQFF. The CDR3 nucleotides read TGTGCCAGAAGTTACGACAGGCCAGGGTGGAATGAGCAGTTCTTC.

The chain carries TRBV7-9 and TRBJ2-5, with 8 bases that match TRBD2. Germline CDR1 is SEHNR and CDR2 is FQNEAQ (reference sequence). This CDR3 comprises 13 residues. Trimming took 11 bases from V and 4 from J; bases not matched to a gene: 9. The CDR3 here is CASHGGDGETQYF. The DNA of the CDR3 is TGTGCCTCCCACGGGGGGGACGGAGAGACCCAGTACTTC.

J is TRBJ1-2 and V is TRBV28; D might be TRBD1 (5 bases). The CDR3 consists of 14 residues. V was shortened by 3 bases and J by 2 bases, with 10 bases between the two germline ends. CDR1 and CDR2 from the germline V gene are MDHEN and SYDVKM. The CDR3 reads CASSLGRANYGYTF. CDR3 coding DNA: TGTGCCAGCAGTTTGGGCAGGGCGAACTATGGCTACACCTTC.

This rearrangement joins TRBV7-9 to TRBJ1-3, with unresolved D. CDR3 length equals 15 residues. Germline CDR1 and CDR2: SEHNR and FQNEAQ (reference sequence). V lost 3 bases and J lost 2, with 11 bases in between. This CDR3 is CASSFGPGAGNTIYF. CDR3 DNA sequence: TGTGCCAGCAGCTTCGGCCCAGGCGCTGGAAACACCATATATTTT.

This chain uses TRBV9 with TRBJ2-7, with D possibly matching TRBD2 (5 bases). Germline CDR1 is SGDLS and CDR2 is YYNGEE. V dropped 3 bases and J dropped 6 bases, with 16 bases sitting between them. The length of the CDR3 is 14 residues. CDR3 nucleotide sequence: TGTGCCAGCAGCGACGCCGGACCCACTAGCGAGCAGTACTTC. It codes for CASSDAGPTSEQYF.

The chain is built from TRBV4-2 and TRBJ2-5; no clear D gene. This CDR3 comprises 15 residues. The V end lost 5 bases, the J end lost 4 bases, and 17 bases lay between the germline ends. CDR1 is LGHNA and CDR2 is YNFKEQ in the germline V gene. The CDR3 DNA follows: TGTGCCAGCAGCTACTCCTCCTTGAATGGAGAGACCCAGTACTTC. This sequence encodes CASSYSSLNGETQYF.

The chain is built from TRBV7-9 and TRBJ1-4, with 8 bases that match TRBD1. Trimming at V came to 2 bases and at J to 7 bases, leaving 3 bases not matched to a gene. The germline V gene encodes CDR1 SEHNR and CDR2 FQNEAQ (reference sequence). The CDR3 extends over 14 amino acids. In nucleotides, the CDR3 is TGTGCCAGCAGCTTAACAGGGGGTTTTGAAAAACTGTTTTTT. Translation: CASSLTGGFEKLFF.

J is TRBJ2-7 and V is TRBV29-1; D is perhaps TRBD1 (5 bases). The V and J ends lost 8 bases and 3 bases respectively, with 14 bases between them. This CDR3 spans 12 amino acids. In germline, CDR1 is SQVTM, CDR2 ANQGSEA. CDR3 protein: CSPPRQCYEQYF. CDR3 DNA: TGCAGCCCCCCCCGACAGTGCTACGAGCAGTACTTC.

The chain has TRBV29-1 and TRBJ1-1; TRBD1 is a possible D gene (6 bases). Germline values: CDR1 SQVTM, CDR2 ANQGSEA. CDR3 length: 14 amino acids. Trimming left V 7 bases short and J 5 bases short, with 20 bases between. The CDR3 nucleotides read TGCAGCGCCACGCCGGGGGGCGCGTCTACTGAAGCTTTCTTT. This translates into CSATPGGASTEAFF.

The chain is built from TRBV4-1 and TRBJ2-7; 9 bases agree with TRBD2. V lost 2 bases, J lost 2 bases, and 4 bases stayed unmatched. The CDR3 contains 15 residues. Germline V gene data show CDR1 as MGHRA and CDR2 as YSYEKL. CDR3 region: CASSQFLAGTYEQYF. The CDR3 region has the DNA TGCGCCAGCAGCCAATTTCTAGCGGGGACCTACGAGCAGTACTTC.

The V gene is TRBV2, the J gene TRBJ1-6; 7 bases are a match to TRBD1. V lost 4 bases to trimming and J lost 6 bases; unmatched junction nucleotides: 9. The CDR3 totals 16 residues. Germline CDR1 SNHLY, CDR2 FYNNEI. The CDR3 region is CASSAIVAGGNSPLHF. In DNA form, the CDR3 reads TGTGCCAGCAGTGCGATAGTGGCAGGGGGTAATTCACCCCTCCACTTT.

V usage is TRBV28 and J usage is TRBJ1-1; tentative D call: TRBD1 (6 bases). V lost 10 bases and J 1 base, leaving 16 bases between the germline ends. Germline CDR1 reads MDHEN; CDR2 reads SYDVKM. This CDR3 has 14 residues. This CDR3 is CAIRGGGENTEAFF. The CDR3 coding sequence is TGTGCCATCCGAGGGGGGGGCGAGAACACTGAAGCTTTCTTT.

The rearrangement links TRBV15 to TRBJ2-3, with D possibly being TRBD2 (5 bases). In germline, CDR1 is LNHNV, CDR2 YYDKDF (reference sequence). The CDR3 runs 14 residues. The V gene lost 8 bases and the J gene lost 4 bases, with 16 bases spanning the gap. The CDR3 DNA is TGTGCCACCTGGCGAGGGATTGGGCCAGATACGCAGTATTTT. This sequence encodes CATWRGIGPDTQYF.

V and J are TRBV2 and TRBJ2-5; 10 nucleotides agree with TRBD2. CDR1 and CDR2 from the germline V gene are SNHLY and FYNNEI. V lost 6 bases and J lost 3; bases outside the gene matches: 7. The CDR3 extends over 15 amino acids. The CDR3 bases are TGTGCCAGCAGGCGGGTCCTAGCGGGGGAAGAGACCCAGTACTTC. Protein product: CASRRVLAGEETQYF.

V is TRBV10-3 and J is TRBJ2-7; maybe TRBD2 (5 bases). The V end lost 8 bases, the J end lost 3 bases, and 17 bases lay between the germline ends. CDR3 length: 14 residues. Germline V gene sequence: CDR1 ENHRY, CDR2 SYGVKD. The CDR3: CAIWAGGSLYEQYF. The CDR3 nucleotides are TGTGCCATCTGGGCAGGCGGGTCGCTCTACGAGCAGTACTTC.

This clone has only one observation. The genes are TRBV19 and TRBJ2-1, with TRBD2 identical over 9 bases. From germline, CDR1 is LNHDA and CDR2 SQIVND (reference sequence). V shed 10 bases and J 3 bases; nucleotides not matched to a gene: 7. This CDR3 comprises 14 residues. The CDR3 sequence: CATISGGLYNEQFF. The DNA of the CDR3 is TGTGCCACCATTAGCGGGGGACTCTACAATGAGCAGTTCTTC.

This chain joins TRBV7-3 and TRBJ2-3; the match to TRBD2 covers 7 bases. CDR1 is SGHTA, CDR2 FQGTGA, per germline. The length of the CDR3 is 16 residues. Unmatched junction bases numbered 8, after V lost 2 bases and J lost 3 bases. This CDR3 is CASSLFPTSATDTQYF. The CDR3 coding sequence is TGTGCCAGCAGCTTATTCCCCACTAGCGCGACAGATACGCAGTATTTT.

The chain combines TRBV7-9 with TRBJ1-5, with D maybe TRBD1 (5 bases). Germline CDR1 SEHNR, CDR2 FQNEAQ (reference sequence). CDR3 length: 13 residues. The V and J ends lost 1 base and 5 bases respectively, with 6 bases between them. The CDR3 DNA sequence: TGTGCCAGCAGCTTAGTAGGGGATCAGCCCCAGCATTTT. Translation gives CASSLVGDQPQHF.

The chain carries TRBV11-3 and TRBJ2-1; a weak D match, TRBD1 (5 bases). This CDR3 is built from 17 residues. The V and J ends lost 0 bases and 0 bases respectively, with 12 bases between them. Germline V lookup: CDR1 SGHNT, CDR2 YENEEA. The CDR3 DNA sequence: TGTGCCAGCAGCTTAGATGGGGCAGTTAGCTCCTACAATGAGCAGTTCTTC. Protein product: CASSLDGAVSSYNEQFF.

The chain uses TRBV27 and TRBJ2-3; tentative D call: TRBD2 (6 bases). Germline CDR1 is MNHEY and CDR2 is SMNVEV (reference sequence). V dropped 5 bases and J dropped 7 bases, with 13 bases sitting between them. CDR3 size: 13 residues. The CDR3, as DNA: TGTGCCAGCAGTAGCTCCGGACTAAATACGCAGTATTTT. Translation: CASSSSGLNTQYF.

A note on this clone: Other DNA sequences of this sample code for an identical CDR3. The V and J genes are TRBV13 and TRBJ2-7; D unclear. The V end lost 0 bases, the J end lost 1 base, and 4 bases lay between the germline ends. Germline values: CDR1 PRHDT, CDR2 FYEKMQ (reference sequence). This CDR3 is 13 amino acids long. CDR3 loop: CASSLGRSYEQYF. For the CDR3, the DNA is TGTGCCAGCAGCTTAGGGAGGTCCTACGAGCAGTACTTC.

This chain uses TRBV7-3 with TRBJ1-3; 11 positions agree with TRBD1. The CDR3 totals 17 residues. The ends lost 3 bases at V and 4 bases at J; junction bases unmatched: 8. Germline CDR1 reads SGHTA; CDR2 reads FQGTGA. The CDR3 bases are TGTGCCAGCAGCTTGGACGGACAGGGGGCAGAAGGAAACACCATATATTTT. Residues: CASSLDGQGAEGNTIYF.

The chain uses TRBV29-1 and TRBJ1-1; D is perhaps TRBD1 (6 bases). Germline-derived CDR1 and CDR2 are SQVTM and ANQGSEA. V dropped 4 bases and J dropped 7 bases, with 13 bases sitting between them. The CDR3 sequence is 12 residues long. CDR3 amino acids: CSVVGQGIEAFF. CDR3 in DNA: TGCAGCGTTGTAGGGCAGGGGATTGAAGCTTTCTTT.